This record covers a single T cell receptor (beta chain). The isolated RNA, all of it, was reverse transcribed, so expressed TCRB transcripts were what got sequenced. The table came from immunoSEQ multiplex PCR; TCRdb's copy has only in-frame clones and leaves some out. The sample holds about 270,000 clones, approximately 14% seen once. The sample is drawn from a study of beta chain features in type 1 diabetes. The CDR3 spans 15 residues. V was pared by 0 bases and J by 0 bases, with 7 bases between. In germline, CDR1 is SGHTS, CDR2 YDEGEE. The source is a woman aged 40 to 50 in good health. The sample taken for sequencing was naive CD4+ T cells from blood. This chain links TRBV5-8 with TRBJ1-3; D is unclear. In DNA form, the CDR3 reads TGTGCCAGCAGCTTGGGACACCTCTCTGGAAACACCATATATTTT. Translation gives CASSLGHLSGNTIYF.